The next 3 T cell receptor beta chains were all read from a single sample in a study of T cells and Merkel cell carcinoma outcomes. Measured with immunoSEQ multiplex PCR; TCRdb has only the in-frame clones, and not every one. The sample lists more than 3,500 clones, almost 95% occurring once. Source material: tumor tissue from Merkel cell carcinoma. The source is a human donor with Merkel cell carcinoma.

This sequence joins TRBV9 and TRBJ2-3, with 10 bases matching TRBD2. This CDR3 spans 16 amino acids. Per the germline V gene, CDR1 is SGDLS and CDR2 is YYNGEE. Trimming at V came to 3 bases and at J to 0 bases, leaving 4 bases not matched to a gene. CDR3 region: CASSATSGASTDTQYF. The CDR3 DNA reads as TGTGCCAGCAGCGCCACTAGCGGGGCTAGCACAGATACGCAGTATTTT.

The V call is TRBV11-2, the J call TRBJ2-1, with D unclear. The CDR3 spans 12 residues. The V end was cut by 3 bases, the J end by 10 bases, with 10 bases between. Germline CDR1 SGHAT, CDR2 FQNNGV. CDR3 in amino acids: CASSLGEKEQFF. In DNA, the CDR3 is TGTGCCAGCAGCTTGGGTGAAAAGGAGCAGTTCTTC.

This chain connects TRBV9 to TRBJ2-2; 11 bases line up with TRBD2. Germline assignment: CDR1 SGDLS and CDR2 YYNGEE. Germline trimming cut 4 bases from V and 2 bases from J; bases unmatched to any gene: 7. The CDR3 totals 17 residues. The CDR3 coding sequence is TGTGCCAGCAGCACTCCGGGACTAGCGGTTAACACCGGGGAGCTGTTTTTT. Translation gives CASSTPGLAVNTGELFF.